These T cell receptor beta chains were read from a single sample in a study of PD-L1 blockade in urothelial cancer. Repertoires were generated with immunoSEQ multiplex PCR, while TCRdb's copy carries only in-frame clones and drops some. The sample has about 81,000 clones; 70% to 90% are singletons. Sequences were derived from PBMCs, sampled around atezolizumab (anti-PD-L1) treatment. Receptors were obtained from a man aged 40-50 years with urothelial cancer. Each CDR3 is given with its conserved first and last residue. Fields, in order: V gene, clone size, CDR3 length, J gene, D gene, CDR3 DNA, CDR3 protein. D genes are given only for firm matches. Clone size, where shown, is once, few, many, or a class for clones that have expanded.

V gene: TRBV2
clone size: .
CDR3 length: 13
J gene: TRBJ1-1
D gene: .
CDR3 DNA: TGTGCCAGCAGTGAGTCGGGGAACACTGAAGCTTTCTTT
CDR3 protein: CASSESGNTEAFF

V gene: TRBV30
clone size: .
CDR3 length: 13
J gene: TRBJ1-5
D gene: .
CDR3 DNA: TGTGCCTGGAGTGTTCGGGGCAATCAGCCCCAGCATTTT
CDR3 protein: CAWSVRGNQPQHF

V gene: TRBV11-2
clone size: .
CDR3 length: 15
J gene: TRBJ1-1
D gene: TRBD1
CDR3 DNA: TGTGCCAGCAGCTTAGGGGACAGGGCCAACACTGAAGCTTTCTTT
CDR3 protein: CASSLGDRANTEAFF

V gene: TRBV9
clone size: .
CDR3 length: 15
J gene: TRBJ1-3
D gene: .
CDR3 DNA: TGTGCCAGCAGCGTATCAAGTGAGGGTGGAAACACCATATATTTT
CDR3 protein: CASSVSSEGGNTIYF

V gene: TRBV19
clone size: .
CDR3 length: 14
J gene: TRBJ2-2
D gene: TRBD1
CDR3 DNA: TGTGCCAGCGATACAGGGGGCTACAGCGGGGAGCTGTTTTTT
CDR3 protein: CASDTGGYSGELFF

V gene: TRBV7-2
clone size: .
CDR3 length: 15
J gene: TRBJ2-7
D gene: TRBD2
CDR3 DNA: TGTGCCAGCAGCTTAGGCGGGAGGGCCTTAGACGAGCAGTACTTC
CDR3 protein: CASSLGGRALDEQYF

V gene: TRBV2
clone size: .
CDR3 length: 13
J gene: TRBJ2-5
D gene: .
CDR3 DNA: TGTGCCAGCAAGAGGACAGGAGGGGAGACCCAGTACTTC
CDR3 protein: CASKRTGGETQYF

V gene: TRBV4-3
clone size: .
CDR3 length: 15
J gene: TRBJ2-1
D gene: .
CDR3 DNA: TGCGCCAGCAGCCAAGAGCGGGGGCCGGCCAATGAGCAGTTCTTC
CDR3 protein: CASSQERGPANEQFF

V gene: TRBV29-1
clone size: .
CDR3 length: 15
J gene: TRBJ2-3
D gene: TRBD1
CDR3 DNA: TGCAGCGTTGAGGCTAGGGGACAGGGGAGGAATACGCAGTATTTT
CDR3 protein: CSVEARGQGRNTQYF

V gene: TRBV28
clone size: once
CDR3 length: 15
J gene: TRBJ1-1
D gene: .
CDR3 DNA: TGTGCCAGCAGTTTGGACAGCGAAATGAACACTGAAGCTTTCTTT
CDR3 protein: CASSLDSEMNTEAFF

V gene: TRBV5-1
clone size: .
CDR3 length: 14
J gene: TRBJ1-1
D gene: TRBD1
CDR3 DNA: TGCGCCAGCAGCTCAGGACAGGGAAGGGCCGAAGCTTTCTTT
CDR3 protein: CASSSGQGRAEAFF

V gene: TRBV7-9
clone size: .
CDR3 length: 14
J gene: TRBJ2-3
D gene: .
CDR3 DNA: TGTGCCAGCAGGAAGGCGGTTCGGGAAGATACGCAGTATTTT
CDR3 protein: CASRKAVREDTQYF

V gene: TRBV30
clone size: .
CDR3 length: 17
J gene: TRBJ2-1
D gene: TRBD2
CDR3 DNA: TGTGCCTGGAGTGCAGGAACTAGCGGGAGGATCTACAATGAGCAGTTCTTC
CDR3 protein: CAWSAGTSGRIYNEQFF

V gene: TRBV30
clone size: .
CDR3 length: 12
J gene: TRBJ2-1
D gene: .
CDR3 DNA: TGTGCCTGGGAAGGGGGGGGCCATGAGCAGTTCTTC
CDR3 protein: CAWEGGGHEQFF

V gene: TRBV2
clone size: .
CDR3 length: 14
J gene: TRBJ1-1
D gene: .
CDR3 DNA: TGTGCCAGCACCCAAGAGGTTGGGGGGAATGGTGCTTTCTTT
CDR3 protein: CASTQEVGGNGAFF

V gene: TRBV30
clone size: .
CDR3 length: 14
J gene: TRBJ2-1
D gene: .
CDR3 DNA: TGTGCCTGGAGTCTCGCGGGAACGAGGAATGAGCAGTTCTTC
CDR3 protein: CAWSLAGTRNEQFF

V gene: TRBV2
clone size: .
CDR3 length: 15
J gene: TRBJ2-3
D gene: TRBD2
CDR3 DNA: TGTGCCAGCAGCCTGATAGCGGGAGTCCCCCATACGCAGTATTTT
CDR3 protein: CASSLIAGVPHTQYF

V gene: TRBV7-9
clone size: .
CDR3 length: 16
J gene: TRBJ2-5
D gene: TRBD1
CDR3 DNA: TGTGCCAGCAGCTTAGCGCTAACGGACAGGAAAGAGACCCAGTACTTC
CDR3 protein: CASSLALTDRKETQYF

V gene: TRBV19
clone size: once
CDR3 length: 15
J gene: TRBJ2-7
D gene: TRBD2
CDR3 DNA: TGTGCCAGTAGTATCAGTCCTAGCGGGAGCTACGAGCAGTACTTC
CDR3 protein: CASSISPSGSYEQYF